The present T cell receptor beta chain was sequenced within a study of T-cell reconstitution after alpha-beta-depleted transplantation in children. This clonotype was counted ten times or more. Unique molecular identifiers were incorporated when the TCRbeta library was constructed. TCRdb fed the PCR reads into MiXCR, producing one record per CDR3 protein. The sample holds under 450,000 distinct CDR3 sequences, 13% seen once. This CDR3 comprises 13 residues. The V end lost 2 bases, the J end lost 1 base, and 3 bases lay between the germline ends. Germline CDR1 and CDR2: SGHTA and FQGNSA. J is TRBJ2-4 and V is TRBV7-2; D not certain. This clonotype was obtained from a human donor who donated a stem cell graft to a child with Fanconi anemia. The sample consisted of PBMCs, taken from the stem cell graft. The CDR3 region has the DNA TGTGCCAGCAGCTTAAATGCCAAAAACATTCAGTACTTC. Residues: CASSLNAKNIQYF.